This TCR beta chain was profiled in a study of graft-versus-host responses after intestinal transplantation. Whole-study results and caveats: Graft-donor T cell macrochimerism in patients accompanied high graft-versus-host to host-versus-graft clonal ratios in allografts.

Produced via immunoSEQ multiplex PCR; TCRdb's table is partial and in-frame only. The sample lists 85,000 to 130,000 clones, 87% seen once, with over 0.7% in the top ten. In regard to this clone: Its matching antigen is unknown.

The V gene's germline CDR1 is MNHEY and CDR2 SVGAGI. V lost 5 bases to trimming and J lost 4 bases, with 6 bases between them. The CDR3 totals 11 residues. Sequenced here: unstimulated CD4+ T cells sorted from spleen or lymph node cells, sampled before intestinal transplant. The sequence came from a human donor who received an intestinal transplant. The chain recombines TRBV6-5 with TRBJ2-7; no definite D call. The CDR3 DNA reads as TGTGCCAGCAGTGATTTTTACGAGCAGTACTTC. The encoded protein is CASSDFYEQYF.